This T cell receptor (beta chain) was documented in a study of blood T cell repertoires in COVID-19. About the study: The origin of the acute and convalescent COVID-19 samples was the United States, Italy and Spain.

Per the study methods: Reference gene primer amplification yielded estimated nucleated cell counts. Repertoires were generated with immunoSEQ multiplex PCR, while TCRdb's copy carries only in-frame clones and drops some. The DNA gave D and trimming, while V, J and clone size come from that table. The sample lists approximately 200,000 clones; 85% to 90% were seen once. This CDR3 contains 15 residues. Trimming cost V 3 bases and J 5 bases, with 12 bases left between them. The germline V gene has CDR1 SGDLS and CDR2 YYNGEE. Sequencing input: peripheral blood. V and J are TRBV9 and TRBJ1-6, with D possibly being TRBD1 (6 bases). The sequence derives from a woman aged 50 to 65 with acute or convalescent COVID-19. CDR3 protein: CASSEGDTNNSPLHF. The CDR3, as DNA: TGTGCCAGCAGCGAGGGGGACACAAATAATTCACCCCTCCACTTT.